This T cell receptor beta chain emerged from a study of T-cell reconstitution after alpha-beta-depleted transplantation in children. Study-wide results and caveats: Expanded graft clones numbering several hundred reportedly gave rise to alpha-beta T cells about two months after transplant. Surviving thymic progenitors and recipient T cells were the source of high TCRbeta diversity at day 60 in some patients. A year post-transplant, T-cell counts and diversity derived mostly from newly produced T cells.

This sample's TCRbeta library carried unique molecular identifier barcodes. Via MiXCR, TCRdb re-called the PCR reads, giving one row per CDR3 protein. Of about 280,000 distinct CDR3 sequences in the sample, around 10% are singletons; the top ten hold around 24%. The CDR3 is 17 residues long. Per germline, CDR1 SEHNR and CDR2 FQNEAQ (reference sequence). Trimming at V came to 0 bases and at J to 0 bases, leaving 7 bases not matched to a gene. This clonotype was counted ten times or more. Its specificity is unknown. The TCR sequence derives from a male patient aged 2 to 10 who had a stem cell transplant for chronic granulomatous disease, so the T cells may come from the graft donor. Sample: peripheral blood, taken 180 days after TCRalphabeta/CD19-depleted stem cell transplant. The gene calls are TRBV7-9 and TRBJ2-7; 8 positions agree with TRBD1. CDR3 DNA sequence: TGTGCCAGCAGCTTAGCGATGAGGACAGGGATCTCCTACGAGCAGTACTTC. Residues: CASSLAMRTGISYEQYF.